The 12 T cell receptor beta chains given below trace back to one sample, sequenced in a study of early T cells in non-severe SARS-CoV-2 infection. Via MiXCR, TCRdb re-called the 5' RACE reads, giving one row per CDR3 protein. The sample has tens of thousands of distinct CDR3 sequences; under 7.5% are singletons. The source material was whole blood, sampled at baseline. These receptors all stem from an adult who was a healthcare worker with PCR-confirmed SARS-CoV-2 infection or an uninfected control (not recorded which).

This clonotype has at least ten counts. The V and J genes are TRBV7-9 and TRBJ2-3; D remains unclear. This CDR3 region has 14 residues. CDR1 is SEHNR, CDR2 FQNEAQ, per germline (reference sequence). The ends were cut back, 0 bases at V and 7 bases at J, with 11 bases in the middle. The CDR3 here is CASSLALPGNTQYF. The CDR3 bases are TGTGCCAGCAGCTTAGCGCTACCAGGCAATACGCAGTATTTT.

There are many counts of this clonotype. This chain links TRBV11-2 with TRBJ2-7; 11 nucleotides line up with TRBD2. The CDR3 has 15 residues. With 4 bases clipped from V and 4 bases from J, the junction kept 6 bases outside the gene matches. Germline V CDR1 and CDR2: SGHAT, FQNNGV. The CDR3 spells CASSSRTSGPYEQYF. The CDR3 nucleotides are TGTGCCAGCAGCTCGCGGACTAGCGGGCCGTACGAGCAGTACTTC. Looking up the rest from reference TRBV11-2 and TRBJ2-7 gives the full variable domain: EAGVAQSPRYKIIEKRQSVAFWCNPISGHATLYWYQQILGQGPKLLIQFQNNGVVDDSQLPKDRFSAERLKGVDSTLKIQPAKLEDSAVYLCASSSRTSGPYEQYFGPGTRLTVT.

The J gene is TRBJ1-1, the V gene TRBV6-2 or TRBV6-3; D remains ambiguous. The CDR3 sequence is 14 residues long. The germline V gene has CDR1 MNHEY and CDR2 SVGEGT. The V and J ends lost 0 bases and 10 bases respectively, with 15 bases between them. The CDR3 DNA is TGTGCCAGCAGTTACTCTTCACTCGGACTGACAGCTTTCTTT. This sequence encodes CASSYSSLGLTAFF.

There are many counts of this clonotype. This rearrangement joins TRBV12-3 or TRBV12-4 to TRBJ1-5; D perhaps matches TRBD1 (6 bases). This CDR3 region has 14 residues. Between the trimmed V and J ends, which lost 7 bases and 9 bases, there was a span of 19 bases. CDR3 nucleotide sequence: TGTGCCAGCACCGCCGGGGGGCGCGGAGGGCCCCAGCATTTT. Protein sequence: CASTAGGRGGPQHF.

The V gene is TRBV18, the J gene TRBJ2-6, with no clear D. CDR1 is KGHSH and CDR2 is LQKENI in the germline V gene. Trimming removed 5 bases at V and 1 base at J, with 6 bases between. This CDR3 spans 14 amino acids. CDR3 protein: CASSEASGANVLTF. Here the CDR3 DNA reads TGTGCCAGCTCAGAGGCTTCTGGGGCCAACGTCCTGACTTTC.

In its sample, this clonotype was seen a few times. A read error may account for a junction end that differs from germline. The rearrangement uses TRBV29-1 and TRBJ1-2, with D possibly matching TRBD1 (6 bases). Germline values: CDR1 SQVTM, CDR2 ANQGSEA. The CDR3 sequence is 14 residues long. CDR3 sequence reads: CSVEGGVYEDGYTF. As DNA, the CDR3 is TGCAGCGTAGAAGGGGGGGTATATGAAGATGGCTACACCTTC.

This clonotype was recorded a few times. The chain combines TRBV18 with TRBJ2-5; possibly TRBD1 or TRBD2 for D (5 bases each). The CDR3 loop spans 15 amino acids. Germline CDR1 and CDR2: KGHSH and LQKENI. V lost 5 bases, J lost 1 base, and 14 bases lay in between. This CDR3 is CASSRDGRAQETQYF. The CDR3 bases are TGTGCCAGCTCAAGGGACGGCAGGGCCCAAGAGACCCAGTACTTC. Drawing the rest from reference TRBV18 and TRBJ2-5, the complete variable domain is NAGVMQNPRHLVRRRGQEARLRCSPMKGHSHVYWYRQLPEEGLKFMVYLQKENIIDESGMPKERFSAEFPKEGPSILRIQQVVRGDSAAYFCASSRDGRAQETQYFGPGTRLLVL.

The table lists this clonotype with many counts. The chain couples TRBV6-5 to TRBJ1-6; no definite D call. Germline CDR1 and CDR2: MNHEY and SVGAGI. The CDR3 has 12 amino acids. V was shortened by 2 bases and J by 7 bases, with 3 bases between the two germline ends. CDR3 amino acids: CASSYGNSPLHF. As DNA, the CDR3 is TGTGCCAGCAGTTACGGAAATTCACCCCTCCACTTT.

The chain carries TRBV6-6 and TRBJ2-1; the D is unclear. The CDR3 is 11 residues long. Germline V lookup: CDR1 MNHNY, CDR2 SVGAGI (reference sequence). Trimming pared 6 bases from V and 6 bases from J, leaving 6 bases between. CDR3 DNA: TGTGCCAGCAGGTTTAGCAATGAGCAGTTCTTC. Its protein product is CASRFSNEQFF.

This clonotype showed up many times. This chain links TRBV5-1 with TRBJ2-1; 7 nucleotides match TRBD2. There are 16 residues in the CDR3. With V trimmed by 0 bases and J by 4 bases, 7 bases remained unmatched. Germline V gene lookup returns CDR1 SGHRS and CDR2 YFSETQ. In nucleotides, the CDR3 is TGCGCCAGCAGCTTGGGCGGGGCTAGCGGATACAATGAGCAGTTCTTC. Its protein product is CASSLGGASGYNEQFF.

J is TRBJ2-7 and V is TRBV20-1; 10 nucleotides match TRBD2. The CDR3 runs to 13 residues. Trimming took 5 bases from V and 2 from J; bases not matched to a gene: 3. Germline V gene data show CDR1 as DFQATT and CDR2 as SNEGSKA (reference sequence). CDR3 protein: CSASLAGTYEQYF. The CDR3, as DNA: TGCAGTGCTTCACTAGCGGGAACCTACGAGCAGTACTTC.

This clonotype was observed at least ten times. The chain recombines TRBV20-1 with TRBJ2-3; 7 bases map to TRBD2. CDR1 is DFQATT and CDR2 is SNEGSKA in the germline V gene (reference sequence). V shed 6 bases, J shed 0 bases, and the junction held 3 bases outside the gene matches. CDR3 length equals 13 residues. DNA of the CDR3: TGCAGTGCCGAGCGGGAAAGCACAGATACGCAGTATTTT. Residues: CSAERESTDTQYF.